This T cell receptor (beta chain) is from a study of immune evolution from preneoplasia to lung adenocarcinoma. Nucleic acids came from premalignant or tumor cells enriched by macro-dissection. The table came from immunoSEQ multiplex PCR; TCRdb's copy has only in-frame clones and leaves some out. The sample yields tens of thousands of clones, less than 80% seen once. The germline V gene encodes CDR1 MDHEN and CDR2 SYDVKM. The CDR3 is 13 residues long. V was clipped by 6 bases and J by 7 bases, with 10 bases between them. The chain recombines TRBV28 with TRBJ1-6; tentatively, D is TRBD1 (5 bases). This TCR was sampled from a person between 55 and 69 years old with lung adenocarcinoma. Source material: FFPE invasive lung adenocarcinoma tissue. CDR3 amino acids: CASSWYRNSPLHF. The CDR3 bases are TGTGCCAGCAGCTGGTACAGGAATTCACCCCTCCACTTT.